The T cell receptor (beta chain) under discussion was sequenced for a study of T-cell memory formation after mild COVID-19. At the level of the study: Largely, TCR clusters stayed within a single donor.

TCRdb re-called the 5' RACE reads with MiXCR, one entry per CDR3 protein. The sample includes 200,000 to 250,000 distinct CDR3 sequences, roughly 17% of them seen just once. Whole-study findings and limits: Contracting clones from day 15 to 85 had balanced CD4/CD8; later expanders favoured CD4+. Clones from the second wave (peaking day 37) had unconfirmed SARS-CoV-2 specificity.

The table lists this clonotype with a few counts. The antigen remains unidentified. The V end lost 4 bases, the J end lost 8 bases, and 18 bases lay between the germline ends. The CDR3 sequence is 16 residues long. CDR1 is MGHRA, CDR2 YSYEKL, per germline. The chain links TRBV4-1 to TRBJ1-6; TRBD1 is a possible D gene (5 bases). This receptor was obtained from a man between 18 and 29 years old who had mild COVID-19 (a few samples of this study predate the infection). Cell type and time point are not known. Specimen: PBMCs or a T cell subset sorted from them (not recorded which). Here the CDR3 reads CASSRGTGTEHSPLHF. The CDR3 nucleotides are TGCGCCAGCAGCCGGGGAACCGGGACGGAGCATTCACCCCTCCACTTT.